The entry below describes one T cell receptor beta chain. As yet, its antigen is unknown. This CDR3 has 16 amino acids. Trimming shortened V by 2 bases and J by 3 bases, and 16 bases separated the two germline ends. Germline loops: CDR1 MNHEY, CDR2 SVGAGI. The data stem from a study of OX40 agonist ivuxolimab in advanced cancers. Background on the study: The drug used for patients, ivuxolimab, was an agonistic anti-OX40 (CD134) antibody. Males comprised roughly four fifths of the group, whose mean age was 60 years (range 23 to 79).

Study-wide findings and caveats: Both blood CD4+ and CD8+ T cells showed clonal growth by week 6 at 0.1 to 3.0 mg/kg. On average, CD8+ T cells showed a greater number of expanded clones than CD4+.

Method: immunoSEQ multiplex PCR; TCRdb's copy keeps in-frame clones and lacks some. The repertoire holds just under 65,000 clones, with 80% to 90% as singletons. The chain employs TRBV6-5 and TRBJ1-1, with D possibly matching TRBD1 (5 bases). Sequencing was performed on CD4+ or CD8+ T cells sorted from blood, taken in a trial of the OX40 agonist ivuxolimab. This receptor was taken from an adult with an advanced solid tumor such as melanoma, head and neck, liver or kidney cancer. The DNA for the CDR3 is TGTGCCAGCAGTTACGGGCCCGGGGCTTTGGACACTGAAGCTTTCTTT. Translated: CASSYGPGALDTEAFF.